These T cell receptor beta chains were read from a single sample in a study of T cells after yellow fever vaccination. One entry per CDR3 protein, called by TCRdb with MiXCR from the 5' RACE reads. Counted here are about 550,000 distinct CDR3 sequences, 15% to 20% occurring once; the ten biggest clones make up over 11%. This material consisted of PBMCs, taken 15 days after the yellow fever booster vaccination. These TCRs come from a man aged 25-45 years who received the YFV17D yellow fever vaccine. The CDR3 runs from the conserved cysteine through the conserved F or W. A D gene is named only where the DNA matches it firmly. The listing skips clone size in some rows; elsewhere it reads once, few, many or a size class.

D gene,clone size,V gene,J gene,CDR3 protein,CDR3 DNA
-,few,TRBV21-1,TRBJ2-7,CASSKLETGLTEQYF,TGTGCCAGCAGCAAACTGGAGACAGGGTTAACCGAGCAGTACTTC
TRBD2,few,TRBV28,TRBJ2-7,CASSFRGSEQYF,TGTGCCAGCAGTTTCCGCGGGAGTGAGCAGTACTTC
TRBD2,many,TRBV9,TRBJ2-2,CASSAGGFGTGELFF,TGTGCCAGCAGCGCGGGGGGTTTTGGCACCGGGGAGCTGTTTTTT
TRBD2,few,TRBV29-1,TRBJ2-7,CSVGLAGFNEQYF,TGCAGCGTAGGACTAGCGGGATTCAACGAGCAGTACTTC
-,-,TRBV24-1,TRBJ2-1,CATSDRSGEQFF,TGTGCCACCAGTGACCGAAGCGGCGAGCAGTTCTTC
TRBD1,few,TRBV3-1,TRBJ2-7,CASSLSGTGRYEQYF,TGTGCCAGCAGCCTTTCCGGGACAGGGCGGTACGAGCAGTACTTC
-,few,TRBV7-6,TRBJ1-6,CASSLGPWDAGNNSPLHF,TGTGCCAGCAGCTTAGGACCCTGGGACGCCGGGAATAATTCACCCCTCCACTTT
-,many,TRBV20-1,TRBJ1-5,CSARVGERQPQHF,TGCAGTGCTAGAGTTGGGGAGAGGCAGCCCCAGCATTTT
-,-,TRBV7-8,TRBJ1-1,CASSLQENTEAFF,TGTGCCAGCAGCTTACAGGAGAACACTGAAGCTTTCTTT
-,few,TRBV7-2,TRBJ2-1,CASSLASVEQFF,TGTGCCAGCAGCTTAGCTTCCGTTGAGCAGTTCTTC
-,few,TRBV5-1,TRBJ1-1,CASSLVQGTNTEAFF,TGCGCCAGCAGCTTGGTTCAGGGGACGAACACTGAAGCTTTCTTT
-,-,TRBV14,TRBJ2-7,CASSQDRYGSSYEQYF,TGTGCCAGCAGCCAAGATCGTTACGGCAGCTCCTACGAGCAGTACTTC
TRBD1,-,TRBV27,TRBJ2-7,CASSFYRGQGDSYEQYF,TGTGCCAGCAGTTTCTACAGGGGGCAAGGGGACTCCTACGAGCAGTACTTC
-,-,TRBV21-1,TRBJ2-5,CASSTTSGKMETQYF,TGTGCCAGCAGCACAACTAGCGGGAAGATGGAGACCCAGTACTTC
-,few,TRBV10-2,TRBJ2-5,CASKDGQRLRETQYF,TGCGCCAGCAAAGATGGACAGCGGCTGAGGGAGACCCAGTACTTC
TRBD1,-,TRBV7-2,TRBJ2-3,CASSTGTGSDTQYF,TGTGCCAGCAGCACCGGGACAGGGTCCGATACGCAGTATTTT
-,few,TRBV20-1,TRBJ2-1,CSARVRTTNEQFF,TGCAGTGCTAGAGTACGGACGACCAATGAGCAGTTCTTC
TRBD1,few,TRBV12-3/TRBV12-4,TRBJ2-5,CASSLWDRVETQYF,TGTGCCAGCAGTTTATGGGACAGGGTCGAGACCCAGTACTTC
TRBD1,many,TRBV4-3,TRBJ1-5,CASSQDLSGTGDNQPQHF,TGCGCCAGCAGCCAAGATCTTTCAGGGACAGGGGACAATCAGCCCCAGCATTTT
TRBD1,few,TRBV24-1,TRBJ1-1,CATSDRTGGNTEAFF,TGTGCCACCAGTGACCGGACAGGGGGCAACACTGAAGCTTTCTTT
-,-,TRBV6-1,TRBJ2-1,CASSDVPGVDEQFF,TGTGCCAGCAGTGATGTCCCGGGAGTGGATGAGCAGTTCTTC
-,few,TRBV5-8,TRBJ2-3,CASSFGYRRGGTDTQYF,TGTGCCAGCAGCTTCGGTTACAGGCGGGGTGGCACAGATACGCAGTATTTT
-,few,TRBV10-3,TRBJ2-2,CAISESPGVDGELFF,TGTGCCATCAGTGAGTCGCCCGGGGTCGACGGGGAGCTGTTTTTT
TRBD1,few,TRBV12-3/TRBV12-4,TRBJ2-7,CASRSRTGGSEQYF,TGTGCCAGCAGGTCGCGGACAGGGGGGTCCGAGCAGTACTTC
-,-,TRBV20-1,TRBJ2-3,CSARAGVTDTQYF,TGCAGTGCTAGAGCCGGGGTCACAGATACGCAGTATTTT
TRBD2,-,TRBV24-1,TRBJ2-3,CATSDKGLAGTGDTQYF,TGTGCCACCAGTGACAAGGGACTAGCGGGAACCGGTGATACGCAGTATTTT
TRBD2,many,TRBV4-2,TRBJ2-2,CASSQGGLAGITGELFF,TGTGCCAGCAGCCAAGGCGGTCTAGCGGGAATCACCGGGGAGCTGTTTTTT
TRBD2,few,TRBV9,TRBJ2-1,CASSVRAGGTSNEQFF,TGTGCCAGCAGCGTAAGGGCGGGGGGTACAAGCAATGAGCAGTTCTTC
-,many,TRBV12-3/TRBV12-4,TRBJ2-1,CASSRYNEQFF,TGTGCCAGCAGCCGCTACAATGAGCAGTTCTTC
-,-,TRBV9,TRBJ1-1,CASSADSPRLNTEAFF,TGTGCCAGCAGCGCCGACTCCCCCAGGCTGAACACTGAAGCTTTCTTT
TRBD1,many,TRBV7-2,TRBJ2-7,CASSPQGANYEQYF,TGTGCCAGCTCACCGCAGGGGGCCAACTACGAGCAGTACTTC
TRBD2,few,TRBV3-1,TRBJ2-7,CASSQGTSVGEQYF,TGTGCCAGCAGCCAAGGCACTAGCGTCGGGGAGCAGTACTTC
-,few,TRBV4-2,TRBJ2-3,CASSQVEASMSAQYF,TGTGCCAGCAGCCAAGTAGAAGCATCCATGTCTGCGCAGTATTTT
TRBD2,-,TRBV18,TRBJ2-1,CASSSGLAGGSEQFF,TGTGCCAGCTCATCCGGACTAGCGGGAGGAAGTGAGCAGTTCTTC
TRBD2,-,TRBV10-3,TRBJ2-1,CAISGPGLAVGNEQFF,TGTGCCATCAGTGGCCCGGGACTAGCGGTGGGGAATGAGCAGTTCTTC
TRBD1,-,TRBV7-2,TRBJ2-7,CASSLTGQGPYEQYF,TGTGCCAGCAGCTTAACGGGACAGGGGCCCTACGAGCAGTACTTC
-,few,TRBV29-1,TRBJ2-1,CSPSVLNEQFF,TGCAGCCCCTCTGTCCTCAATGAGCAGTTCTTC
-,few,TRBV9,TRBJ2-3,CASSVEVQGTDTQYF,TGTGCCAGCAGCGTAGAGGTACAGGGCACAGATACGCAGTATTTT
TRBD1,few,TRBV6-1,TRBJ1-5,CASSPWGQSNQPQHF,TGTGCCAGCAGTCCCTGGGGACAGAGCAATCAGCCCCAGCATTTT